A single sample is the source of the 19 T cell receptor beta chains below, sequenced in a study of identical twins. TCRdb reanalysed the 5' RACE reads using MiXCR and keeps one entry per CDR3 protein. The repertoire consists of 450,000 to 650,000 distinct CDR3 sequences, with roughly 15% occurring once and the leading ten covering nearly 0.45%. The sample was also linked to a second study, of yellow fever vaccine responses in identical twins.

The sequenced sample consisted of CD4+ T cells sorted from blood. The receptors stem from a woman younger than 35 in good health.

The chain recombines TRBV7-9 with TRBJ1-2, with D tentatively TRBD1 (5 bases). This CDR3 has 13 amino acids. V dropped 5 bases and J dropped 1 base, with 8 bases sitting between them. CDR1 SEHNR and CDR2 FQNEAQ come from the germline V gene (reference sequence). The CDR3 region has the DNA TGTGCCAGCAGCCGGGACGGTAACTATGGCTACACCTTC. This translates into CASSRDGNYGYTF.

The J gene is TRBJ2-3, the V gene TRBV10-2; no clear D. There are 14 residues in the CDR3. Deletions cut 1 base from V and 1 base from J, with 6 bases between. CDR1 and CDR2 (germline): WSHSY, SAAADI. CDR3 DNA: TGCGCCAGCAGTGAGTTGCAGCGCACAGATACGCAGTATTTT. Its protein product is CASSELQRTDTQYF.

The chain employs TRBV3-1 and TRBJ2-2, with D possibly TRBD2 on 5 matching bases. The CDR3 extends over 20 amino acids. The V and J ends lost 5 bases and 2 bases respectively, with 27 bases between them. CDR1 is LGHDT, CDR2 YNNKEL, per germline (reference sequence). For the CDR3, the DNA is TGTGCCAGCAGCACACGGACGGGAACTCCATTAACACCTAACACCGGGGAGCTGTTTTTT. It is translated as CASSTRTGTPLTPNTGELFF.

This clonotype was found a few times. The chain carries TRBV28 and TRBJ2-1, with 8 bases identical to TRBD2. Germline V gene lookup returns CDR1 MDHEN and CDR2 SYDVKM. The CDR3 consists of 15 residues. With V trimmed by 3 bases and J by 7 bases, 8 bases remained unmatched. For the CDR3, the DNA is TGTGCCAGCAGTTTTAGCGGGATAGGGGGTAATGAGCAGTTCTTC. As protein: CASSFSGIGGNEQFF.

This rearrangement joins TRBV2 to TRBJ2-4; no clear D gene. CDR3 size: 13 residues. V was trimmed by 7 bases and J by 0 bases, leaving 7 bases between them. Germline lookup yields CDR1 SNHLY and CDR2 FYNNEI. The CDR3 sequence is CASIGVAKNIQYF. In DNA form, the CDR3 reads TGTGCCAGCATTGGGGTAGCCAAAAACATTCAGTACTTC.

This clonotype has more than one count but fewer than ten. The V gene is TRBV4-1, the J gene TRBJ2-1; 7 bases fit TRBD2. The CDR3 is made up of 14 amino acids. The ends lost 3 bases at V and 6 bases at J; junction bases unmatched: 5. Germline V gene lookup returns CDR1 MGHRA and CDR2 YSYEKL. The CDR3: CASSQASGVNEQFF. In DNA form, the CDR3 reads TGCGCCAGCAGCCAGGCTAGCGGAGTCAATGAGCAGTTCTTC.

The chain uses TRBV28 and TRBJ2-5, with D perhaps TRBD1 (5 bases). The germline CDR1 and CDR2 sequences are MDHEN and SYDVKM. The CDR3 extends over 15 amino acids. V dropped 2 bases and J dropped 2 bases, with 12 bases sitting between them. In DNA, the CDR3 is TGTGCCAGCAGTTTAGGGGCAGGCCGACAAGAGACCCAGTACTTC. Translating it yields CASSLGAGRQETQYF.

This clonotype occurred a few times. The DNA for the CDR3 is TGTGCCAGCAGCCAGGGGACAGGGAAAGAGACCCAGTACTTC. Its translation: CASSQGTGKETQYF. The chain employs TRBV7-6 and TRBJ2-5, with 9 bases aligning to TRBD1. The CDR3 consists of 14 residues. CDR1 and CDR2 (germline): SGHVS, FNYEAQ. The ends lost 5 bases at V and 3 bases at J; junction bases unmatched: 4.

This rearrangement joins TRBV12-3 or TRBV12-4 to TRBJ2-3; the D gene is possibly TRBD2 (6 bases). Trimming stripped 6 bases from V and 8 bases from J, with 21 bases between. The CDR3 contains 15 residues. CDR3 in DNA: TGTGCCAGCAGCCCCAGGGTCTGGGGGGTGGGTACGCAGTATTTT. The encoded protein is CASSPRVWGVGTQYF.

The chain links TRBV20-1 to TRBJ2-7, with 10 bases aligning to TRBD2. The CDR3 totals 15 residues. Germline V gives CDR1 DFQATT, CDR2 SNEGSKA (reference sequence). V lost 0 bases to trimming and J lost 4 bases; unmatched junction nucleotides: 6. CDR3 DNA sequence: TGCAGTGCTAGAGATTGGCTAGCGGGAGTATACGAGCAGTACTTC. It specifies CSARDWLAGVYEQYF.

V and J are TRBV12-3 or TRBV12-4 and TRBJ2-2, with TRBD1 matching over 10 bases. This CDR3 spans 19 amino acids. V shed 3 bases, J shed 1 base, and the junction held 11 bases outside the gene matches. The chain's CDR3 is CASSFFHDRGLLNTGELFF. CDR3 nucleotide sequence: TGTGCCAGCAGTTTTTTCCACGACAGGGGGCTTTTGAACACCGGGGAGCTGTTTTTT.

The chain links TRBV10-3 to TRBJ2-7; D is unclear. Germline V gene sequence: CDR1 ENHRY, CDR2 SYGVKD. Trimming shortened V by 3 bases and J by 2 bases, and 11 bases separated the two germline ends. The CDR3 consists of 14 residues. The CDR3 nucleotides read TGTGCCATCAGTGATACGAAGTACGCCTACGAGCAGTACGTC. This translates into CAISDTKYAYEQYV.

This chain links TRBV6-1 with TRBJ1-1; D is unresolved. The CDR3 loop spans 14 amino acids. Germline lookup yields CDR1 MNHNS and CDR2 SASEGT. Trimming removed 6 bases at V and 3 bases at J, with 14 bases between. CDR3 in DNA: TGTGCCAGCAGACCCCTAACAGACGACACTGAAGCTTTCTTT. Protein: CASRPLTDDTEAFF.

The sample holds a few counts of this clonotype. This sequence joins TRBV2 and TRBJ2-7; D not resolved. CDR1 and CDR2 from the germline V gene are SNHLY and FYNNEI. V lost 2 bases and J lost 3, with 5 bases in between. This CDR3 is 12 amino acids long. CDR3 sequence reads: CASSEQVYEQYV. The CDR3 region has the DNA TGTGCCAGCAGTGAACAAGTCTACGAGCAGTACGTC.

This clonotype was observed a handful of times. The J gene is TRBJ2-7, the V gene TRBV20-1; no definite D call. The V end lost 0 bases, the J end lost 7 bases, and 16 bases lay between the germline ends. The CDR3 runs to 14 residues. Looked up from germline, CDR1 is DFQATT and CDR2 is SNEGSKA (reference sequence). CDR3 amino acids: CSARDQPRNGEQYF. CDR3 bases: TGCAGTGCTAGAGATCAGCCCAGGAACGGAGAGCAGTACTTC.

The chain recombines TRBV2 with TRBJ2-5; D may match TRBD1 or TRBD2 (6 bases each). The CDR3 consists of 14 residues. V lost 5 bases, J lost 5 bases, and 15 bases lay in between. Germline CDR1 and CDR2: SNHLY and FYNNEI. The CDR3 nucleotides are TGTGCCAGCAGTAGTGGGGGGCGCTGGGAGACCCAGTACTTC. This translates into CASSSGGRWETQYF.

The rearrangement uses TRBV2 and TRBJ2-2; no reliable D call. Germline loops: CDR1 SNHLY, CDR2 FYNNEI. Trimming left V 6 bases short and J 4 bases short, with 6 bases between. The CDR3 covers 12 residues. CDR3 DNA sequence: TGTGCCAGCAGAGTCCCCACCGGGGAGCTGTTTTTT. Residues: CASRVPTGELFF.

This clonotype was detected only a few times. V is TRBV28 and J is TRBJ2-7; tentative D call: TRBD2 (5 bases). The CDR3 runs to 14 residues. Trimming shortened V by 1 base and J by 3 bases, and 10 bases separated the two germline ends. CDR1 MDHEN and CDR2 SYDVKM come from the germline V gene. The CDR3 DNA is TGTGCCAGCAGTTTATCGGGGTCCAACTACGAGCAGTACGTC. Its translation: CASSLSGSNYEQYV.

The CDR3 here is CASSQDPGLIYNEQFF. The CDR3 nucleotides read TGTGCCAGCAGCCAAGATCCGGGACTAATATACAATGAGCAGTTCTTC. The chain recombines TRBV11-2 with TRBJ2-1; 7 bases fit TRBD2. Trimming took 5 bases from V and 4 from J; bases not matched to a gene: 11. Germline V gene lookup returns CDR1 SGHAT and CDR2 FQNNGV. The CDR3 is 16 amino acids.